This TCR beta chain was recovered during a study of identical twins. With template switching, a universal primer site was added, and the cDNA carried unique molecular identifiers. TCRdb re-analysed the 5' RACE reads in MiXCR, keeping a single row per CDR3 protein. Here the sample spans some 500,000 distinct CDR3 sequences, about 13% being singletons. The CDR3 has 16 residues. J gave up 3 bases and V 0 bases, and 1 base lay outside the gene matches. Germline assignment: CDR1 SGDLS and CDR2 YYNGEE. This sample was shared with a second study, whose subject was yellow fever vaccine responses in identical twins.

Sequenced: CD4+ T cells sorted from blood. V gene TRBV9 combines with J gene TRBJ2-1; 12 bases agree with TRBD2. The receptor was derived from a woman between 18 and 29 years old in good health. CDR3 DNA: TGTGCCAGCAGCGTAGGGACTAGCGGGAACTACAATGAGCAGTTCTTC. Translated: CASSVGTSGNYNEQFF. Full variable domain (remainder filled in from reference TRBV9 and TRBJ2-1): DSGVTQTPKHLITATGQRVTLRCSPRSGDLSVYWYQQSLDQGLQFLIQYYNGEERAKGNILERFSAQQFPDLHSELNLSSLELGDSALYFCASSVGTSGNYNEQFFGPGTRLTVL.